The TCR beta chain under discussion was sequenced for a study of T-cell reconstitution after alpha-beta-depleted transplantation in children. This clonotype was recorded at least ten times. What it binds is unknown. The CDR3 extends over 16 amino acids. V gave up 6 bases and J gave up 5 bases, with 20 bases separating them. Germline loops: CDR1 SEHNR, CDR2 FQNEAQ (reference sequence). General study results and limits: Reportedly, alpha-beta T cells present about two months post-transplant originated from several hundred expanded clones of graft origin.

Preparation of the TCRbeta library used unique molecular identifiers. MiXCR, run by TCRdb on the PCR reads, gives a single entry per CDR3 protein. The data hold some 190,000 distinct CDR3 sequences, with roughly 11% observed a single time. This chain uses TRBV7-9 with TRBJ2-1, with D uncertain. The origin of this receptor is a boy aged 2 to 10 with acute myeloid leukemia, due to receive a stem cell transplant. The source was PBMCs, collected before TCRalphabeta/CD19-depleted stem cell transplant. The CDR3 here is CASRNEVSLPNNEQFF. In DNA form, the CDR3 reads TGTGCCAGCAGAAACGAGGTGTCACTACCAAACAATGAGCAGTTCTTC.